The clone carrying this T cell receptor (beta chain) was observed a handful of times. What it binds is not known. The data are from a study of cytomegalovirus exposure and HLA in healthy donors. General observations from the study: Another analysis was done later, and it associated more than 15,000 TCR beta sequences with HLA alleles at 0.05 false discovery rate. Common viral pathogens seemed to be connected with several of the most significant clusters, according to a later analysis. A later analysis revealed that TCR association rates differed between HLA loci, peaking at DRB1 and bottoming out at HLA-C.

It was with 60 Vbeta and 13 Jbeta primers that the PCR ran. Authors' methods: Later work found approximately 80 million unique TCR beta chains, with about 10 million shared. The data were produced by immunoSEQ multiplex PCR, yet TCRdb's version contains in-frame clones alone and is incomplete. The V and J calls and clone size are taken from that table; D and trimming were inferred from the DNA. This sample carries around 190,000 clones, approximately 79% of them seen once, and the ten largest clones take about 1.6%. The specimen sequenced was PBMCs. This receptor was obtained from a woman aged 18-30 years in good health and CMV-seronegative.

The CDR3 DNA reads as TGTGCCAGCGGATCCGGGGGGCAACAGACCCAGTACTTC. As protein: CASGSGGQQTQYF. J is TRBJ2-5 and V is TRBV2, with D perhaps matching TRBD2 (7 bases). The V and J ends lost 8 bases and 6 bases respectively, with 16 bases between them. This CDR3 region has 13 residues. Germline assignment: CDR1 SNHLY and CDR2 FYNNEI. Combining the CDR3 with reference TRBV2 and TRBJ2-5 gives the whole variable domain EPEVTQTPSHQVTQMGQEVILRCVPISNHLYFYWYRQILGQKVEFLVSFYNNEISEKSEIFDDQFSVERPDGSNFTLKIRSTKLEDSAMYFCASGSGGQQTQYFGPGTRLLVL.